A single sample is the source of the 5 T cell receptor beta chains below, sequenced in a study of blood T cells in healthy people across ages. A J-beta primer mix and a sample-barcoded 5' primer were used in a second PCR of roughly 6 to 11 cycles. A single record per CDR3 protein comes from TCRdb applying MiXCR to the 5' RACE reads. The sample gives 660,000 or so distinct CDR3 sequences, about 53% of which show up once; more than 35% is in the top ten. Source material: blood. All receptors derive from a man between 60 and 75 years old in good health.

This clonotype has just a few counts. This rearrangement joins TRBV29-1 to TRBJ2-3; D gene unclear. V was shortened by 3 bases and J by 0 bases, with 4 bases between the two germline ends. Germline values: CDR1 SQVTM, CDR2 ANQGSEA. CDR3 length equals 12 residues. The CDR3 DNA sequence: TGCAGCGTTGACACTAGCACAGATACGCAGTATTTT. Encoded protein: CSVDTSTDTQYF.

The gene calls are TRBV28 and TRBJ1-4; maybe TRBD1 (6 bases). The ends were cut back, 2 bases at V and 8 bases at J, with 15 bases in the middle. The CDR3 has 15 amino acids. Germline CDR1 MDHEN, CDR2 SYDVKM. The CDR3 region has the DNA TGTGCCAGCAGTTTAGGGGGCAGGGGCCGCGAAAAACTGTTTTTT. Protein sequence: CASSLGGRGREKLFF.

J is TRBJ2-2 and V is TRBV21-1; TRBD1 was called by the table and not checked on the DNA. TRBV21-1 is annotated as a pseudogene. There are 20 residues in the CDR3. In DNA form, the CDR3 reads TGTGCCAGCAGCAAAGATTGGGTTAAGGGACAGCTGCGAGGCACCGGGGAGCTGTTTTTT. The encoded protein is CASSKDWVKGQLRGTGELFF.

This chain joins TRBV9 and TRBJ2-2, with D possibly being TRBD1 (5 bases). This CDR3 region has 15 residues. The V and J ends lost 3 bases and 6 bases respectively, with 15 bases between them. CDR1 is SGDLS, CDR2 YYNGEE, per germline. The CDR3 loop is CASSEHTPGSGELFF. The DNA of the CDR3 is TGTGCCAGCAGCGAACACACGCCAGGGTCCGGGGAGCTGTTTTTT.

V is TRBV3-1 and J is TRBJ1-6; D is unresolved. The length of the CDR3 is 15 residues. CDR1 LGHDT and CDR2 YNNKEL come from the germline V gene (reference sequence). V was clipped by 2 bases and J by 9 bases, with 14 bases between them. CDR3: CASSQTPGGRSPLHF. The CDR3, as DNA: TGTGCCAGCAGCCAAACTCCGGGAGGCCGTTCACCCCTCCACTTT.